This paragraph covers one TCR beta chain sequence. The germline CDR1 and CDR2 sequences are LGHDT and YNNKEL (reference sequence). The CDR3 consists of 16 residues. With V trimmed by 1 base and J by 5 bases, 4 bases remained unmatched. Under the authors' procedure: Quantification of nucleated cells was approximated via reference gene primer amplification. The data were produced by immunoSEQ multiplex PCR, yet TCRdb's version contains in-frame clones alone and is incomplete. V, J and clone size are those of that table, while D and trimming were read from the DNA. The profile shows hundreds of thousands of clones, roughly nine tenths of them singletons. The data stem from a study of blood T cell repertoires in COVID-19. For the study at large: COVID-19 samples collected from the United States, Italy and Spain covered acute and convalescent phases. In each case, the material was cDNA or gDNA derived from T cells, B-cell-depleted T cells, or PBMCs.

This chain links TRBV3-1 (or the pseudogene TRBV3-2) with TRBJ2-5; 13 nucleotides line up with TRBD2. The sample was peripheral blood. This TCR derives from a woman aged 45-59 years with acute or convalescent COVID-19. CDR3 protein: CASSQGTSGGVETQYF. DNA for the CDR3: TGTGCCAGCAGCCAAGGGACTAGCGGGGGTGTGGAGACCCAGTACTTC.